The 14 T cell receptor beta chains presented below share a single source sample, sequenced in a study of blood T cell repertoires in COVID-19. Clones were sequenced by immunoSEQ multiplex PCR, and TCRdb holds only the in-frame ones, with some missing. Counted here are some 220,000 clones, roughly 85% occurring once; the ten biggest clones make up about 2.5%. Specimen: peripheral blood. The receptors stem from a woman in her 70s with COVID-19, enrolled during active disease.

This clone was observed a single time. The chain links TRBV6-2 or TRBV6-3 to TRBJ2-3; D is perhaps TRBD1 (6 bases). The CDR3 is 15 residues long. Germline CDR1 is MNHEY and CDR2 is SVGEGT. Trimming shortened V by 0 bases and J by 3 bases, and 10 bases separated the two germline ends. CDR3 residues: CASSYSNRATDTQYF. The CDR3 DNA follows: TGTGCCAGCAGTTACTCGAACAGGGCAACAGATACGCAGTATTTT.

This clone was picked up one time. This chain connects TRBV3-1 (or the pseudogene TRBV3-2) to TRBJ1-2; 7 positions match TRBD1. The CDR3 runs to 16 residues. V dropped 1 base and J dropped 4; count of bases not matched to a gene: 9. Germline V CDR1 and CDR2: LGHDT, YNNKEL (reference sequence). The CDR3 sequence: CASSQGGTAGLYGYTF. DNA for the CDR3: TGTGCCAGCAGCCAAGGCGGGACAGCCGGGCTCTATGGCTACACCTTC.

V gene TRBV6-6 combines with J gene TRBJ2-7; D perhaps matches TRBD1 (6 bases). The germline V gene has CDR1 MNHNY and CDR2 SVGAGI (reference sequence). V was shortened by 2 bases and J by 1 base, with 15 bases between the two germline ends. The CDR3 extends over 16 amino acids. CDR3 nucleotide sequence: TGTGCCAGCAGTTACCCAGCCCGGGACACATCCTACGAGCAGTACTTC. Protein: CASSYPARDTSYEQYF.

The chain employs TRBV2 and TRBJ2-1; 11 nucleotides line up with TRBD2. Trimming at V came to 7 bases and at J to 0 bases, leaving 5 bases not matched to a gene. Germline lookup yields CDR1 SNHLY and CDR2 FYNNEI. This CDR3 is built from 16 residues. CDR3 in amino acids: CASTLTSGNSYNEQFF. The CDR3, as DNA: TGTGCCAGCACCCTGACTAGCGGGAACTCCTACAATGAGCAGTTCTTC.

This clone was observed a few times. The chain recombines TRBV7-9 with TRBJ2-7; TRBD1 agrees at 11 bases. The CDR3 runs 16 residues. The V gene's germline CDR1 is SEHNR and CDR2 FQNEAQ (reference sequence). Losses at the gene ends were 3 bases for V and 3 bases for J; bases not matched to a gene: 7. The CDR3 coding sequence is TGTGCCAGCAGCTTCACACCGGGACAGGGGGACTACGAGCAGTACTTC. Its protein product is CASSFTPGQGDYEQYF.

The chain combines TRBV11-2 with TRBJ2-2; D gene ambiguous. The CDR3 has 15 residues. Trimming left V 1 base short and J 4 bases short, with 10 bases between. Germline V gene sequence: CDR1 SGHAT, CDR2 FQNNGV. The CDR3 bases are TGTGCCAGCAGCTTAGGAGGCAGATCCACCGGGGAGCTGTTTTTT. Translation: CASSLGGRSTGELFF. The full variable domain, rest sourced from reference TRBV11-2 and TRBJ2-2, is EAGVAQSPRYKIIEKRQSVAFWCNPISGHATLYWYQQILGQGPKLLIQFQNNGVVDDSQLPKDRFSAERLKGVDSTLKIQPAKLEDSAVYLCASSLGGRSTGELFFGEGSRLTVL.

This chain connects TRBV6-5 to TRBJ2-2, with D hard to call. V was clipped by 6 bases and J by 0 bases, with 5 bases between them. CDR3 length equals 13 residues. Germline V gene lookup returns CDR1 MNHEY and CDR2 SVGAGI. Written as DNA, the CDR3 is TGTGCCAGCAGACATCCGAACACCGGGGAGCTGTTTTTT. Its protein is CASRHPNTGELFF.

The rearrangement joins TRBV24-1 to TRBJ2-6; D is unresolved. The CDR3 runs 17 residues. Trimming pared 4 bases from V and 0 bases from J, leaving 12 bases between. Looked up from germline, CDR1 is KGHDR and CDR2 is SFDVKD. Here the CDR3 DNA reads TGTGCCACCAGTGACCCCCAGCGCGACTCTGGGGCCAACGTCCTGACTTTC. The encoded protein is CATSDPQRDSGANVLTF.

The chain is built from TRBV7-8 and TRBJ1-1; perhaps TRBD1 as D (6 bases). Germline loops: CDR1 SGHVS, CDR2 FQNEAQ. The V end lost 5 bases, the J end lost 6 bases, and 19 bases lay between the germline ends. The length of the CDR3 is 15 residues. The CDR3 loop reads CASSLGVDRWSEAFF. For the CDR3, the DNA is TGTGCCAGCAGCCTGGGGGTTGACAGGTGGTCTGAAGCTTTCTTT.

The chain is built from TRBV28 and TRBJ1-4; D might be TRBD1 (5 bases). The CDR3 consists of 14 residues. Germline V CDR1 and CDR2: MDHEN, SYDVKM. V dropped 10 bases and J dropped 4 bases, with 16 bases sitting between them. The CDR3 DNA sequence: TGTGCCACCGGTTGGGGTCAGGGTAATGAAAAACTGTTTTTT. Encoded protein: CATGWGQGNEKLFF.

The CDR3 DNA sequence: TGTGCCAGCAGCCCAAGACTAGCGGGAGAGGTGGATACGCAGTATTTT. This gives the protein CASSPRLAGEVDTQYF. The V call is TRBV4-2, the J call TRBJ2-3, with 12 bases that match TRBD2. This CDR3 has 16 amino acids. The J segment lost 6 bases and the V segment lost 4 bases, leaving 8 bases of the junction unmatched. Germline CDR1 LGHNA, CDR2 YNFKEQ.

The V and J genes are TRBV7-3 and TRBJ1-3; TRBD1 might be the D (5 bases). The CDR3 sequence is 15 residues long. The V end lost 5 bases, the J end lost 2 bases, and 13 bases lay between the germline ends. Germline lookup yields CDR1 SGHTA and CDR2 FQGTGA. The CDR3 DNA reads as TGTGCCAGCAGCCCAAACCCGGGGGCTGGAAACACCATATATTTT. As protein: CASSPNPGAGNTIYF.

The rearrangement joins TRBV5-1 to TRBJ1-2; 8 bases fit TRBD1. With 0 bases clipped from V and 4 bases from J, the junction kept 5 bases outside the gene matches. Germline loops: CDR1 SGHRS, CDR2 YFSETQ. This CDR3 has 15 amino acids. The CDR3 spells CASSLVAGGSYGYTF. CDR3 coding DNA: TGCGCCAGCAGCTTGGTGGCAGGGGGCTCCTATGGCTACACCTTC.

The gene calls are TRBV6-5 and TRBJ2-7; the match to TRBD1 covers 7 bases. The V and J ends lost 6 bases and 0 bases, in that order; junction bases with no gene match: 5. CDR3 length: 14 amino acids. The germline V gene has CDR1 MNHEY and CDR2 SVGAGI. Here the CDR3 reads CASRQGQASYEQYF. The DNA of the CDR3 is TGTGCCAGCAGACAAGGACAGGCCTCCTACGAGCAGTACTTC.